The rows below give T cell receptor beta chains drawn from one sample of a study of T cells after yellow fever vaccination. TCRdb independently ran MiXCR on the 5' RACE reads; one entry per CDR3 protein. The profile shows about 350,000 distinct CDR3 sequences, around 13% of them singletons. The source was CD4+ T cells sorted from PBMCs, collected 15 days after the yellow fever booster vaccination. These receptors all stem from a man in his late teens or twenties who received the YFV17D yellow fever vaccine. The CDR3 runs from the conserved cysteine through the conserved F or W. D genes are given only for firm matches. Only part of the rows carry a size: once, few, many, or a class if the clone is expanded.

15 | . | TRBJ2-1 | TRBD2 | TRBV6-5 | CASSYSGGAALEQFF | TGTGCCAGCAGTTACAGCGGGGGGGCCGCTTTGGAGCAGTTCTTC
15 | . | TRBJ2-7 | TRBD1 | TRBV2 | CASSRTGQGSYEQYF | TGTGCCAGCAGTCGAACGGGACAGGGGTCCTACGAGCAGTACTTC
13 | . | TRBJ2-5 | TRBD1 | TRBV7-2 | CASAQTGRETQYF | TGTGCCAGCGCTCAGACAGGGAGAGAGACCCAGTACTTC
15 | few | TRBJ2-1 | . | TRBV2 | CASSELGGSYNEQFF | TGTGCCAGCAGTGAACTCGGGGGCTCCTACAATGAGCAGTTCTTC
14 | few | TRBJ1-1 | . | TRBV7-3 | CASSRKGVGGEAFF | TGTGCCAGCAGCCGAAAAGGGGTCGGGGGCGAAGCTTTCTTT
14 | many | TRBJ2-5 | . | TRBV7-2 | CASSLGLWPKTQYF | TGTGCCAGCAGCTTAGGGCTATGGCCCAAGACCCAGTACTTC
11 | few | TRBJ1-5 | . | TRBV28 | CASRSELTQHF | TGTGCCAGCAGATCAGAGCTAACCCAGCATTTT
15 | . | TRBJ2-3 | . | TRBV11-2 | CASSPIRGFTDTQYF | TGTGCCAGCAGCCCCATCAGGGGATTCACAGATACGCAGTATTTT
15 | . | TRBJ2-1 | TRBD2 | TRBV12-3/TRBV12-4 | CASTQGSGGYNEQFF | TGTGCCAGCACCCAGGGCAGCGGGGGGTACAATGAGCAGTTCTTC
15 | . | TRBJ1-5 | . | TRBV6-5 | CASSTGWAGHQPQHF | TGTGCCAGCAGTACGGGTTGGGCAGGGCATCAGCCCCAGCATTTT
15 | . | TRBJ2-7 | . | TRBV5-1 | CASSLVGAAANEQYF | TGCGCCAGCAGCTTGGTAGGCGCAGCGGCCAACGAGCAGTACTTC
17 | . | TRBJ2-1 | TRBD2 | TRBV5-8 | CASSLGLYAGGLDEQFF | TGTGCCAGCAGCTTGGGGCTTTATGCGGGGGGCCTCGATGAGCAGTTCTTC
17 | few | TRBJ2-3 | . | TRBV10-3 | CAISADGGRGSTDTQYF | TGTGCCATCAGTGCCGATGGGGGGCGGGGGAGCACAGATACGCAGTATTTT
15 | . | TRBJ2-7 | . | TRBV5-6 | CASSRYSVFSYEQYF | TGTGCCAGCAGCAGATATTCCGTCTTCTCCTACGAGCAGTACTTC
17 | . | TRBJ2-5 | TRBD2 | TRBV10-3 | CAISAGLAGSAEETQYF | TGTGCCATCAGTGCGGGACTAGCGGGGTCGGCAGAAGAGACCCAGTACTTC
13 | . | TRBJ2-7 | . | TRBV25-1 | CASNDRSSYEQYF | TGTGCCAGCAATGACCGAAGCTCCTACGAGCAGTACTTC
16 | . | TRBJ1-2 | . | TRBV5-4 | CASSLETERGYYGYTF | TGTGCCAGCAGCTTAGAGACAGAACGAGGGTACTATGGCTACACCTTC
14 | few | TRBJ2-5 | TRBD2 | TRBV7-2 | CASGAGGPVETQYF | TGTGCCAGCGGAGCGGGGGGGCCCGTAGAGACCCAGTACTTC
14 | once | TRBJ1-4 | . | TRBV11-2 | CASSLDLANEKLFF | TGTGCCAGCAGCTTAGATTTGGCTAATGAAAAACTGTTTTTT
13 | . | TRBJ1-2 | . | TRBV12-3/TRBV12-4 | CASSFGGGSGYTF | TGTGCCAGCAGTTTTGGAGGGGGAAGTGGCTACACCTTC
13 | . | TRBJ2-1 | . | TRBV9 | CASSVAPGNEQFF | TGTGCCAGCAGCGTAGCTCCCGGGAATGAGCAGTTCTTC
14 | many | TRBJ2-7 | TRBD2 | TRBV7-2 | CASSLTGGSYEQYF | TGTGCCAGCAGCTTAACGGGGGGATCCTACGAGCAGTACTTC
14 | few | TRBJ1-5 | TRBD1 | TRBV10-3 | CATRDRESSQPQHF | TGTGCCACAAGGGACAGGGAGTCCTCCCAGCCCCAGCATTTT
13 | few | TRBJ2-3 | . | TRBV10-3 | CAISGRGENTQYF | TGTGCCATCAGTGGACGTGGCGAGAATACGCAGTATTTT
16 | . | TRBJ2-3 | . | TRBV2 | CASGAGSAGVVDTQYF | TGTGCCAGTGGGGCGGGAAGCGCCGGGGTGGTAGATACGCAGTATTTT
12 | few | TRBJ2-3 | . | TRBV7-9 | CASSLAQGTQYF | TGTGCCAGCAGCTTAGCCCAGGGTACGCAGTATTTT
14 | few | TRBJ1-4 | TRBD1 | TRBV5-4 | CASSLDRGNEKLFF | TGTGCCAGCAGCTTGGACAGGGGTAATGAAAAACTGTTTTTT
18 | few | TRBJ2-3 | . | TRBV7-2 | CASSFGPGMSVGADTQYF | TGTGCCAGCAGCTTTGGCCCGGGGATGAGCGTTGGGGCAGATACGCAGTATTTT
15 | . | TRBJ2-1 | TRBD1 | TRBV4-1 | CASSPDRASYNEQFF | TGCGCCAGCAGCCCAGACAGGGCGTCCTACAATGAGCAGTTCTTC
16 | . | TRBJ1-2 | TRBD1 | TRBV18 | CASSPSLDRGGYGYTF | TGTGCCAGCTCACCATCGTTGGACAGGGGTGGCTATGGCTACACCTTC
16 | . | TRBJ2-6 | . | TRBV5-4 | CASSMGHTSGANVLTF | TGTGCCAGCAGCATGGGACATACCTCTGGGGCCAACGTCCTGACTTTC
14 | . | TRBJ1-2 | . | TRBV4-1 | CASSEQQGFYGYTF | TGCGCCAGCAGCGAACAGCAGGGTTTCTATGGCTACACCTTC
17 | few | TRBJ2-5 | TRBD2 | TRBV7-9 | CASSFRTSGGPGETQYF | TGTGCCAGCAGCTTCAGGACTAGCGGGGGCCCCGGAGAGACCCAGTACTTC
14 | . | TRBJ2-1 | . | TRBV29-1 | CSAEAGFLDNEQFF | TGCAGCGCCGAGGCCGGGTTTCTCGACAATGAGCAGTTCTTC
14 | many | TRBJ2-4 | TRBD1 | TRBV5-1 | CASSPGQGVNIQYF | TGCGCCAGCAGCCCTGGACAGGGGGTAAACATTCAGTACTTC
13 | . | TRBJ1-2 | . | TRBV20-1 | CSAINRANYGYTF | TGCAGTGCGATAAACAGGGCTAACTATGGCTACACCTTC
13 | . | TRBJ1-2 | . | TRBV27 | CASSLIGGYGYTF | TGTGCCAGCAGTTTAATAGGGGGCTATGGCTACACCTTC
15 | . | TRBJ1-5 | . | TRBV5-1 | CASSPLGQLDQPQHF | TGCGCCAGCAGCCCACTCGGACAGCTAGATCAGCCCCAGCATTTT
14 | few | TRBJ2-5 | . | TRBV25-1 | CASRGWERQETQYF | TGTGCCAGCAGGGGGTGGGAGCGCCAAGAGACCCAGTACTTC
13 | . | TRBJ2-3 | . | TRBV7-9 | CASSLLLGDTQYF | TGTGCCAGCAGCTTACTACTGGGAGATACGCAGTATTTT
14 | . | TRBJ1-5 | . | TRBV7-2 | CASSLPLSNQPQHF | TGTGCCAGCAGCCTCCCACTGAGCAATCAGCCCCAGCATTTT
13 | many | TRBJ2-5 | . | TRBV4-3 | CASSQEVFQTQYF | TGCGCCAGCAGCCAAGAGGTATTCCAGACCCAGTACTTC
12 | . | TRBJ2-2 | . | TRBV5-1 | CASNEGTGELFF | TGCGCCAGCAATGAGGGGACCGGGGAGCTGTTTTTT
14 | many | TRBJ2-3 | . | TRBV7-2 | CASTFDSSTDTQYF | TGTGCCAGCACCTTCGACAGTTCCACAGATACGCAGTATTTT
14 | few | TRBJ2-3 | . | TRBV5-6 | CASSLDANTDTQYF | TGTGCCAGCAGCTTGGATGCGAACACAGATACGCAGTATTTT
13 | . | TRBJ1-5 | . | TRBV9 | CASSRSANQPQHF | TGTGCCAGCAGCCGATCAGCGAATCAGCCCCAGCATTTT
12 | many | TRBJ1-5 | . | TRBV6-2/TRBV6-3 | CASSARDQPQHF | TGTGCCAGCAGTGCCCGGGATCAGCCCCAGCATTTT
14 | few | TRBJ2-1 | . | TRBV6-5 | CASSYSRRVNEQFF | TGTGCCAGCAGTTACTCAAGGCGGGTTAATGAGCAGTTCTTC
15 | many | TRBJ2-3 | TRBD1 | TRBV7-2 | CASSLAGQGTDTQYF | TGCGCCAGCAGCTTGGCCGGACAGGGTACAGATACGCAGTATTTT
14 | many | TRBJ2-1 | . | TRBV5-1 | CASTDIRSYNEQFF | TGCGCCAGCACGGACATCCGCTCCTACAATGAGCAGTTCTTC
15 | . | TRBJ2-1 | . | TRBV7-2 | CASSLGRGLYNEQFF | TGTGCCAGCAGCTTAGGGCGGGGGCTATACAATGAGCAGTTCTTC